This T cell receptor (beta chain) was documented in a study of beta chain features in type 1 diabetes. Germline-derived CDR1 and CDR2 are SGHDT and YYEEEE. Trimming stripped 4 bases from V and 2 bases from J, with 13 bases between. The CDR3 totals 14 residues. Expressed TCRB transcripts got sequenced, as all isolated RNA was reverse transcribed. Method: immunoSEQ multiplex PCR; TCRdb's copy keeps in-frame clones and lacks some. The sample lists about 410,000 clones, approximately 13% occurring once. Points from the study as a whole: Significant though moderate, a shortening of TCRB CDR3s appeared in all four CD4+ subsets of Type 1 diabetes patients. Any PCR bias toward short templates would affect both groups alike. Any role of HLA type in TCRB rearrangement remained unresolved here.

Every single donor gave one heparinised blood draw, and these averaged around 120 mL. About this clone itself: The antigen remains unidentified.

This sequence originates from a young man in good health. The specimen was naive CD4+ T cells from blood. The genes are TRBV5-6 and TRBJ2-7; tentatively, D is TRBD1 (6 bases). In DNA form, the CDR3 reads TGTGCCAGCAGCCCCGGACAGTTCCCCTACGAGCAGTACTTC. Its protein product is CASSPGQFPYEQYF.